The 24 T cell receptor beta chains in this list originate from one sample, sequenced in a study of Ad26.COV2.S vaccination and SARS-CoV-2 variants. The assay was immunoSEQ multiplex PCR, and TCRdb's table has in-frame clones only and misses some. This sample has around 450,000 clones, with roughly 90% found just once. Documented treatment: 15 to 20 received Ad26.COV2.S at low or high dose, single or two shots; about 5 received placebo; per-sample allocation not given. Collection of the samples took place on day 63 after the first injection of vaccine or placebo. The source material was peripheral blood, sampled in a trial of Ad26.COV2.S vaccine versus placebo. The receptors were sampled from a person between 18 and 60 years old who received the Ad26.COV2.S COVID-19 vaccine or a placebo.

The rearrangement uses TRBV5-8 and TRBJ2-5; D not resolved. V gave up 0 bases and J gave up 5 bases, with 2 bases separating them. The CDR3 is 11 amino acids. The germline V gene encodes CDR1 SGHTS and CDR2 YDEGEE. The CDR3 bases are TGTGCCAGCAGCTTGGCCGAGACCCAGTACTTC. Its protein is CASSLAETQYF.

The chain links TRBV28 to TRBJ2-7; D gene unclear. Trimming cost V 8 bases and J 2 bases, with 7 bases left between them. CDR1 is MDHEN and CDR2 is SYDVKM in the germline V gene. The CDR3 loop spans 11 amino acids. Here the CDR3 DNA reads TGTGCCAGCCGTACCCCCTACGAGCAGTACTTC. Encoded protein: CASRTPYEQYF.

The V and J genes are TRBV7-8 and TRBJ1-3; D possibly corresponds to TRBD1 (5 bases). V was pared by 1 base and J by 0 bases, with 13 bases between. Per the germline V gene, CDR1 is SGHVS and CDR2 is FQNEAQ. This CDR3 is built from 17 residues. In nucleotides, the CDR3 is TGTGCCAGCAGCTTAGACGCAGGGCTCCACTCTGGAAACACCATATATTTT. Amino acid sequence: CASSLDAGLHSGNTIYF.

V and J are TRBV7-2 and TRBJ1-4; the D is unclear. There are 15 residues in the CDR3. The V end was cut by 0 bases, the J end by 4 bases, with 9 bases between. Germline V gene sequence: CDR1 SGHTA, CDR2 FQGNSA. CDR3 nucleotide sequence: TGTGCCAGCAGCTTAGCCGACGGATATAATGAAAAACTGTTTTTT. It specifies CASSLADGYNEKLFF.

The chain couples TRBV19 to TRBJ1-2, with 8 positions matching TRBD1. The CDR3 loop spans 14 amino acids. J was trimmed by 3 bases and V by 6 bases; bases with no gene match: 6. Germline V gives CDR1 LNHDA, CDR2 SQIVND (reference sequence). CDR3: CASSPQGEDYGYTF. The DNA for the CDR3 is TGTGCCAGTAGCCCACAGGGGGAAGACTATGGCTACACCTTC. The full variable domain, completed using reference TRBV19 and TRBJ1-2, is DGGITQSPKYLFRKEGQNVTLSCEQNLNHDAMYWYRQDPGQGLRLIYYSQIVNDFQKGDIAEGYSVSREKKESFPLTVTSAQKNPTAFYLCASSPQGEDYGYTFGSGTRLTVV.

This chain joins TRBV24-1 and TRBJ1-6; D remains ambiguous. The CDR3 has 14 residues. Trimming removed 3 bases from V and 15 bases from J, with 17 bases in between. The germline V gene has CDR1 KGHDR and CDR2 SFDVKD. The CDR3 DNA follows: TGTGCCACCAGTGATCGAAGCGATCCCATGGGCCTCCACTTT. Its translation: CATSDRSDPMGLHF.

In this sample, this clone turned up once. This chain uses TRBV18 with TRBJ1-1; weak D call: TRBD1 (6 bases). V lost 1 base and J lost 0, with 21 bases in between. The germline CDR1 and CDR2 sequences are KGHSH and LQKENI. The CDR3 is 19 residues long. Here the CDR3 DNA reads TGTGCCAGCTCACCACGGATCAGGGGCCAGGAGCTATTGAACACTGAAGCTTTCTTT. Amino acids: CASSPRIRGQELLNTEAFF.

This chain joins TRBV5-4 and TRBJ2-5, with 11 bases identical to TRBD2. The CDR3 is 15 residues long. V lost 5 bases to trimming and J lost 5 bases; unmatched junction nucleotides: 8. Germline V gene lookup returns CDR1 SGHNT and CDR2 YYREEE (reference sequence). Here the CDR3 reads CASRVSGGARETQYF. The CDR3, as DNA: TGTGCCAGCAGGGTTAGCGGGGGGGCCCGGGAGACCCAGTACTTC.

This clone was found once. The V call is TRBV6-2 or TRBV6-3, the J call TRBJ2-3; D could derive from TRBD1 or TRBD2 (5 bases each). The germline V gene has CDR1 MNHEY and CDR2 SVGEGT. The CDR3 is 15 amino acids. The ends were cut back, 2 bases at V and 2 bases at J, with 11 bases in the middle. The CDR3 sequence is CASSYGGDATDTQYF. Written as DNA, the CDR3 is TGTGCCAGCAGTTACGGGGGAGACGCCACAGATACGCAGTATTTT.

The chain links TRBV6-5 to TRBJ1-1; 7 bases map to TRBD1. The CDR3 totals 16 residues. With 1 base clipped from V and 6 bases from J, the junction kept 11 bases outside the gene matches. CDR1 is MNHEY, CDR2 SVGAGI, per germline. The CDR3 region has the DNA TGTGCCAGCAGTTACTATGCAGGGGGAAGCACCGCTGAAGCTTTCTTT. It codes for CASSYYAGGSTAEAFF.

This clone was observed a single time. The chain joins TRBV9 to TRBJ2-7, with D maybe TRBD2 (5 bases). Germline V lookup: CDR1 SGDLS, CDR2 YYNGEE. CDR3 length: 13 residues. Trimming removed 4 bases from V and 2 bases from J, with 10 bases in between. In DNA form, the CDR3 reads TGTGCCAGCAGCTTCGGGGATGCCTACGAGCAGTACTTC. Protein product: CASSFGDAYEQYF.

A remark on this clone: The same CDR3 arises from other DNA sequences in this sample as well. V gene TRBV28 combines with J gene TRBJ2-7; 8 bases agree with TRBD1. Germline assignment: CDR1 MDHEN and CDR2 SYDVKM. The V segment lost 3 bases and the J segment 1 base; nucleotides outside the gene matches: 5. The CDR3 loop spans 15 amino acids. The chain's CDR3 is CASSFRGRLSYEQYF. Here the CDR3 DNA reads TGTGCCAGCAGTTTCAGGGGGCGCCTATCCTACGAGCAGTACTTC.

This clone was seen only once. The chain combines TRBV24-1 with TRBJ1-2, with TRBD1 identical over 8 bases. The trim removed 4 bases at V and 3 bases at J, leaving 3 bases unmatched. This CDR3 has 14 residues. Germline V gives CDR1 KGHDR, CDR2 SFDVKD. CDR3 amino acids: CATSDVTGDYGYTF. CDR3 DNA sequence: TGTGCCACCAGTGACGTGACAGGGGACTATGGCTACACCTTC.

A single count supports this clone. The junction does not match germline at one end; this may be a read error. The V call is TRBV7-7, the J call TRBJ2-5, with 8 bases identical to TRBD1. CDR3 length equals 16 residues. The germline CDR1 and CDR2 sequences are SSHAT and FNYEAQ (reference sequence). The CDR3 reads CASSLLGQGLQETQYF. CDR3 bases: TGTGCTAGCAGCTTATTAGGACAGGGCCTACAAGAGACCCAGTACTTC.

This clone was recorded a few times. V usage is TRBV5-6 and J usage is TRBJ2-1; TRBD1 aligns across 11 bases. The V gene end was trimmed by 5 bases and the J gene end by 12 bases; junction bases not matched to a gene: 7. This CDR3 is built from 13 residues. Germline V lookup: CDR1 SGHDT, CDR2 YYEEEE. CDR3 DNA: TGTGCCAGCAGGGCCGGGACAGGGGGTAGGCAGTTCTTC. Its translation is CASRAGTGGRQFF.

The V call is TRBV6-5, the J call TRBJ2-1; no reliable D call. The germline CDR1 and CDR2 sequences are MNHEY and SVGAGI. CDR3 length: 14 amino acids. V was pared by 0 bases and J by 13 bases, with 16 bases between. The CDR3 reads CASSYSSLHAGQFF. DNA for the CDR3: TGTGCCAGCAGTTACTCAAGCCTCCACGCCGGTCAGTTCTTC.

This clone was picked up a small number of times. V usage is TRBV11-2 and J usage is TRBJ1-5; D possibly corresponds to TRBD1 (5 bases). Germline lookup yields CDR1 SGHAT and CDR2 FQNNGV. Trimming took 5 bases from V and 0 from J, leaving 11 bases between them. The CDR3 length is 15 residues. The CDR3 region has the DNA TGTGCCAGCAGCACAGGACTCACTAGCAATCAGCCCCAGCATTTT. Encoded protein: CASSTGLTSNQPQHF.

This chain links TRBV15 with TRBJ2-3, with TRBD1 identical over 9 bases. The germline V gene encodes CDR1 LNHNV and CDR2 YYDKDF (reference sequence). Trimming at V came to 3 bases and at J to 5 bases, leaving 12 bases not matched to a gene. The CDR3 spans 17 residues. The CDR3 region is CATSRPQGARGVDTQYF. In DNA, the CDR3 is TGTGCCACCAGCAGGCCACAGGGGGCGCGAGGAGTAGATACGCAGTATTTT.

The V gene is TRBV6-1, the J gene TRBJ2-7, with D unresolved. Trimming cost V 3 bases and J 1 base, with 13 bases left between them. Germline-derived CDR1 and CDR2 are MNHNS and SASEGT. The CDR3 consists of 15 residues. CDR3 nucleotide sequence: TGTGCCAGCAGTGATGAGAGGATTTTGTCCTACGAGCAGTACTTC. It encodes CASSDERILSYEQYF.

The chain's CDR3 is CASSQDQGDATGANVLTF. The CDR3, as DNA: TGTGCCAGCAGCCAAGATCAGGGAGATGCCACTGGGGCCAACGTCCTGACTTTC. V is TRBV3-1 (or the pseudogene TRBV3-2) and J is TRBJ2-6, with D tentatively TRBD1 or TRBD2 (5 bases each). The CDR3 consists of 18 residues. Germline CDR1 reads LGHDT; CDR2 reads YNNKEL (reference sequence). V lost 0 bases, J lost 2 bases, and 14 bases lay in between.

The chain recombines TRBV19 with TRBJ1-5; D not certain. This CDR3 has 14 residues. CDR1 and CDR2 (germline): LNHDA, SQIVND (reference sequence). The germline V and J ends were trimmed by 8 bases and 6 bases, with 17 bases remaining between them. The CDR3: CASAPTPVGQPQHF. The CDR3 DNA reads TGTGCCAGTGCCCCGACCCCGGTTGGTCAGCCCCAGCATTTT. The full variable domain, completed using reference TRBV19 and TRBJ1-5, is DGGITQSPKYLFRKEGQNVTLSCEQNLNHDAMYWYRQDPGQGLRLIYYSQIVNDFQKGDIAEGYSVSREKKESFPLTVTSAQKNPTAFYLCASAPTPVGQPQHFGDGTRLSIL.

The chain has TRBV28 and TRBJ1-1, with D unresolved. Germline loops: CDR1 MDHEN, CDR2 SYDVKM. CDR3 length equals 15 residues. V dropped 5 bases and J dropped 3 bases, with 16 bases sitting between them. CDR3: CASSALERAHTEAFF. CDR3 coding DNA: TGTGCCAGCAGTGCCTTAGAGAGAGCACACACTGAAGCTTTCTTT.

The table lists this clone with a count of one. The chain joins TRBV5-1 to TRBJ2-3; D is undetermined. Germline lookup yields CDR1 SGHRS and CDR2 YFSETQ. V was cut by 4 bases and J by 0 bases, with 18 bases left in between. The CDR3 spans 17 residues. Here the CDR3 DNA reads TGCGCCAGCAGCCTGGACCTATCGGGCCAGAGCACAGATACGCAGTATTTT. It codes for CASSLDLSGQSTDTQYF.

This chain links TRBV6-5 with TRBJ1-2, with no clear D. The CDR3 totals 13 residues. CDR1 and CDR2 (germline): MNHEY, SVGAGI. V gave up 2 bases and J gave up 4 bases, with 8 bases separating them. CDR3 region: CASSYALRYGYTF. CDR3 sequence (DNA): TGTGCCAGCAGTTACGCCCTACGCTATGGCTACACCTTC.